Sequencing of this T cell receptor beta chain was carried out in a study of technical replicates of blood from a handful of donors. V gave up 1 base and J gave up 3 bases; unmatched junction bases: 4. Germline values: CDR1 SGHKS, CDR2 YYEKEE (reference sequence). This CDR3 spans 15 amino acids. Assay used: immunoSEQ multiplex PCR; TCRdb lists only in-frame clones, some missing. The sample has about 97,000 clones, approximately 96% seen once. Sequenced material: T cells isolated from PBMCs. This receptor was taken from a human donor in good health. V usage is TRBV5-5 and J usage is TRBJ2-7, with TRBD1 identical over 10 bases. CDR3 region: CASSLYRDRGYEQYF. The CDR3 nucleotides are TGTGCCAGCAGCTTGTACCGGGACAGGGGCTACGAGCAGTACTTC.